Shown below are 23 T cell receptor beta chains from a single sample sequenced in a study of beta chain features in type 1 diabetes. Sequencing targeted expressed TCRB transcripts, as all isolated RNA had been reverse transcribed. TCRdb keeps only in-frame clones here, not all; method: immunoSEQ multiplex PCR. The sample has approximately 140,000 clones, approximately 52% seen once. Sequenced sample: Tregs from blood. The receptor source for this set is a man aged 18 to 30 in good health.

The chain carries TRBV6-5 and TRBJ2-7; 8 bases are a match to TRBD1. After removal of 6 bases from V and 7 bases from J, the junction contained 8 bases not matched to a gene. Germline V gene data show CDR1 as MNHEY and CDR2 as SVGAGI. There are 13 residues in the CDR3. The DNA for the CDR3 is TGTGCCAGCAGATCCACAGGGGGGTGGGAGCAGTACTTC. Its protein product is CASRSTGGWEQYF.

CDR3: CASSLAGQGATEAFF. CDR3 bases: TGCGCCAGCAGCTTGGCCGGACAGGGGGCAACTGAAGCTTTCTTT. This chain connects TRBV5-1 to TRBJ1-1; 11 nucleotides align to TRBD1. The trim removed 0 bases at V and 5 bases at J, leaving 3 bases unmatched. This CDR3 comprises 15 residues. In germline, CDR1 is SGHRS, CDR2 YFSETQ.

The rearrangement links TRBV28 to TRBJ2-7, with 8 positions matching TRBD1. V lost 5 bases to trimming and J lost 2 bases; unmatched junction nucleotides: 8. The CDR3 runs to 15 residues. Germline CDR1 reads MDHEN; CDR2 reads SYDVKM. This CDR3 reads CASSPTPTGAYEQYF. The CDR3 DNA reads as TGTGCCAGCAGTCCAACCCCGACAGGGGCCTACGAGCAGTACTTC.

This clone was counted once. The gene calls are TRBV30 and TRBJ1-1; TRBD1 matches at 11 bases. Germline V gene data show CDR1 as GTSNPN and CDR2 as SVGIG (reference sequence). Germline trimming cut 8 bases from V and 6 bases from J; bases unmatched to any gene: 8. The CDR3 runs 13 residues. The CDR3 region has the DNA TGTGCCCGGGGACAGGGGGAGGTGGCTGAAGCTTTCTTT. Its protein product is CARGQGEVAEAFF.

The rearrangement uses TRBV4-1 and TRBJ1-1; no definite D call. The CDR3 has 14 amino acids. Germline V CDR1 and CDR2: MGHRA, YSYEKL. Trimming removed 0 bases at V and 5 bases at J, with 10 bases between. The DNA for the CDR3 is TGCGCCAGCAGCCAAGATAATCTGAGGACTGAAGCTTTCTTT. Protein sequence: CASSQDNLRTEAFF.

The chain is built from TRBV29-1 and TRBJ2-7; TRBD1 agrees at 9 bases. The CDR3 is 13 residues long. The germline gives CDR1 SQVTM, CDR2 ANQGSEA. J was trimmed by 3 bases and V by 6 bases; bases with no gene match: 6. The CDR3 nucleotides are TGCAGCGTCGGGACAGGGAAGTACTACGAGCAGTACTTC. Translated: CSVGTGKYYEQYF.

The rearrangement uses TRBV6-5 and TRBJ2-7; 12 positions match TRBD1. The CDR3 length is 15 residues. CDR1 is MNHEY and CDR2 is SVGAGI in the germline V gene. The trim removed 4 bases at V and 3 bases at J, leaving 4 bases unmatched. In nucleotides, the CDR3 is TGTGCCAGCAGTTTAGGGACAGGGGGCTTCTACGAGCAGTACTTC. It codes for CASSLGTGGFYEQYF.

The chain employs TRBV7-2 and TRBJ2-5; 7 bases are shared with TRBD2. Trimming removed 2 bases from V and 5 bases from J; junction bases left unmatched: 8. CDR3 length equals 15 residues. From germline, CDR1 is SGHTA and CDR2 FQGNSA. Here the CDR3 reads CASSLMAGTMETQYF. The CDR3 DNA reads TGTGCCAGCAGCTTAATGGCAGGGACTATGGAGACCCAGTACTTC.

There are a few counts of this clone. The chain uses TRBV9 and TRBJ2-5, with D tentatively TRBD2 (6 bases). CDR3 size: 15 residues. V was trimmed by 3 bases and J by 2 bases, leaving 14 bases between them. Germline V gene sequence: CDR1 SGDLS, CDR2 YYNGEE. This chain's CDR3 is CASSAVGTSQETQYF. The CDR3 DNA follows: TGTGCCAGCAGCGCCGTTGGGACTTCACAAGAGACCCAGTACTTC. Complete variable domain (other parts from reference TRBV9 and TRBJ2-5): DSGVTQTPKHLITATGQRVTLRCSPRSGDLSVYWYQQSLDQGLQFLIQYYNGEERAKGNILERFSAQQFPDLHSELNLSSLELGDSALYFCASSAVGTSQETQYFGPGTRLLVL.

This chain links TRBV4-1 with TRBJ2-7, with 8 bases fitting TRBD1. Trimming at V came to 4 bases and at J to 4 bases, leaving 6 bases not matched to a gene. The CDR3 is 14 residues long. Germline CDR1 and CDR2: MGHRA and YSYEKL. The CDR3 spells CASSLQDRVYEQYF. The CDR3 DNA sequence: TGCGCCAGCAGCCTGCAGGACAGGGTATACGAGCAGTACTTC.

The rearrangement links TRBV6-6 to TRBJ1-5; D unclear. V was trimmed by 0 bases and J by 3 bases, leaving 6 bases between them. Germline V CDR1 and CDR2: MNHNY, SVGAGI (reference sequence). This CDR3 region has 14 residues. The CDR3 protein is CASSYSGPNQPQHF. The CDR3 region has the DNA TGTGCCAGCAGTTACTCTGGCCCCAATCAGCCCCAGCATTTT.

This chain links TRBV7-3 with TRBJ2-1; 10 bases are shared with TRBD2. The trim removed 1 base at V and 10 bases at J, leaving 7 bases unmatched. This CDR3 has 15 residues. CDR1 and CDR2 (germline): SGHTA, FQGTGA. CDR3 in DNA: TGTGCCAGCAGCTTAATCGGGACTAGCGAAGCGGAGCAGTTCTTC. Translating gives CASSLIGTSEAEQFF.

The chain recombines TRBV19 with TRBJ2-3; D might be TRBD1 (6 bases). The germline gives CDR1 LNHDA, CDR2 SQIVND (reference sequence). This CDR3 comprises 17 residues. V was pared by 3 bases and J by 0 bases, with 16 bases between. CDR3 in DNA: TGTGCCAGTAGTATTCGCGTCCACAGGGAGAGCACAGATACGCAGTATTTT. The encoded protein is CASSIRVHRESTDTQYF.

This chain connects TRBV7-2 to TRBJ2-2, with D possibly TRBD2 on 6 matching bases. The CDR3 contains 13 residues. V dropped 5 bases and J dropped 6 bases, with 10 bases sitting between them. The germline V gene encodes CDR1 SGHTA and CDR2 FQGNSA. The CDR3 DNA follows: TGTGCCAGCAGCCCAGCGGGTCCCGGGGAGCTGTTTTTT. Translation: CASSPAGPGELFF.

This clone was found a few times. The rearrangement links TRBV7-2 to TRBJ2-7; D gene ambiguous. Trimming shortened V by 3 bases and J by 3 bases, and 9 bases separated the two germline ends. Germline values: CDR1 SGHTA, CDR2 FQGNSA. This CDR3 spans 13 amino acids. The CDR3 coding sequence is TGTGCCAGCAGCTTCCCCCCGTTCTACGAGCAGTACTTC. It yields the protein CASSFPPFYEQYF. Combining the CDR3 with reference TRBV7-2 and TRBJ2-7 gives the whole variable domain GAGVSQSPSNKVTEKGKDVELRCDPISGHTALYWYRQSLGQGLEFLIYFQGNSAPDKSGLPSDRFSAERTGGSVSTLTIQRTQQEDSAVYLCASSFPPFYEQYFGPGTRLTVT.

This clone was counted only a few times. The rearrangement uses TRBV4-2 and TRBJ2-3; possible D gene TRBD1, 6 bases. From germline, CDR1 is LGHNA and CDR2 YNFKEQ. V dropped 0 bases and J dropped 1 base, with 11 bases sitting between them. The CDR3 totals 16 residues. In DNA form, the CDR3 reads TGTGCCAGCAGCCAAGATAAGGGGGAGCGCACAGATACGCAGTATTTT. Residues: CASSQDKGERTDTQYF.

This clone was seen a handful of times. This chain links TRBV7-9 with TRBJ2-5; 8 nucleotides match TRBD2. The CDR3 is 15 amino acids. V lost 3 bases and J lost 2; bases outside the gene matches: 5. The germline V gene encodes CDR1 SEHNR and CDR2 FQNEAQ (reference sequence). In DNA form, the CDR3 reads TGTGCCAGCAGCTTCGGGACTAGAAGACAAGAGACCCAGTACTTC. Its protein product is CASSFGTRRQETQYF.

This sequence joins TRBV27 and TRBJ2-2, with 8 bases matching TRBD2. V lost 5 bases and J lost 7; bases outside the gene matches: 9. The CDR3 runs 15 residues. Germline-derived CDR1 and CDR2 are MNHEY and SMNVEV (reference sequence). CDR3 in DNA: TGTGCCAGCAGTCCCACCCGCGGGAGGTTCGGGGAGCTGTTTTTT. Translating gives CASSPTRGRFGELFF.

The V gene is TRBV9, the J gene TRBJ2-3, with D maybe TRBD2 (7 bases). Trimming removed 5 bases from V and 5 bases from J, with 18 bases in between. The CDR3 has 15 residues. Germline-derived CDR1 and CDR2 are SGDLS and YYNGEE. CDR3 loop: CASSQLGGGQDTQYF. DNA of the CDR3: TGTGCCAGCAGTCAGCTTGGCGGGGGACAAGATACGCAGTATTTT.

This clone was observed a few times. The chain recombines TRBV4-2 with TRBJ1-2; 10 positions match TRBD1. The CDR3 extends over 13 amino acids. The germline V gene encodes CDR1 LGHNA and CDR2 YNFKEQ. V lost 3 bases to trimming and J lost 6 bases; unmatched junction nucleotides: 1. CDR3 residues: CASSQDRGDGYTF. Here the CDR3 DNA reads TGTGCCAGCAGCCAGGACAGGGGGGATGGCTACACCTTC.

Only one count was recorded for this clone. This rearrangement joins TRBV28 to TRBJ2-3, with 13 bases aligning to TRBD2. The junction had 10 bases not matched to a gene; V was cut back by 6 bases and J by 13 bases. The CDR3 is 14 residues long. Germline CDR1 MDHEN, CDR2 SYDVKM. This CDR3 reads CASSLRLAGGLKYF. The CDR3 DNA is TGTGCCAGCAGCCTTCGACTAGCGGGAGGTCTTAAGTATTTT.

This clone was seen only a few times. This chain connects TRBV28 to TRBJ1-2; D gene ambiguous. Germline V gene lookup returns CDR1 MDHEN and CDR2 SYDVKM. The CDR3 has 15 residues. V was pared by 2 bases and J by 4 bases, with 14 bases between. CDR3 nucleotide sequence: TGTGCCAGCAGTTTACCGCTCCTCGGGGTCTATGGCTACACCTTC. It codes for CASSLPLLGVYGYTF.

This clone occurred a few times. The chain carries TRBV7-6 and TRBJ1-5; a possible D gene is TRBD1 (5 bases). The CDR3 is 15 amino acids. Trimming cost V 1 base and J 5 bases, with 12 bases left between them. Germline V CDR1 and CDR2: SGHVS, FNYEAQ. CDR3 DNA sequence: TGTGCCAGCAGCTTAGTGGCAGGGTTAGATCAGCCCCAGCATTTT. This gives the protein CASSLVAGLDQPQHF. Complete variable domain (other parts from reference TRBV7-6 and TRBJ1-5): GAGVSQSPRYKVTKRGQDVALRCDPISGHVSLYWYRQALGQGPEFLTYFNYEAQQDKSGLPNDRFSAERPEGSISTLTIQRTEQRDSAMYRCASSLVAGLDQPQHFGDGTRLSIL.